This T cell receptor (beta chain) is from a study of blood T cell repertoires in COVID-19. Profiling relied on immunoSEQ multiplex PCR, and the TCRdb table lists in-frame clones only, not all of them. The sample includes 150,000 to 200,000 clones, roughly 82% seen only once; the top ten take 12%. The CDR3 loop spans 14 amino acids. Trimming stripped 8 bases from V and 2 bases from J, with 16 bases between. From germline, CDR1 is MNHEY and CDR2 SMNVEV (reference sequence). The chain is built from TRBV27 and TRBJ2-7; D may be TRBD1 (5 bases). The sample consisted of PBMCs or T cells enriched from blood (not recorded which). The clonotype was recovered from a man aged 40-49 years who had recovered from COVID-19. The CDR3 sequence: CASRQQGMPYEQYF. DNA of the CDR3: TGTGCCAGCCGGCAGCAGGGTATGCCCTACGAGCAGTACTTC.